These 32 T cell receptor beta chains originate from one sample sequenced in a study of cytomegalovirus exposure and HLA in healthy donors. Both 60 Vbeta primers and 13 Jbeta primers went into the PCR. Profiled with immunoSEQ multiplex PCR; TCRdb holds only in-frame clones, not every one. The sample records approximately 250,000 clones, roughly 81% being singletons. The specimen sequenced was PBMCs. Every receptor here comes from a girl under 10 years old in good health and CMV-seronegative.

The rearrangement links TRBV7-2 to TRBJ2-1; 8 bases fit TRBD2. The CDR3 has 15 residues. Germline CDR1 is SGHTA and CDR2 is FQGNSA. J was trimmed by 7 bases and V by 1 base; bases with no gene match: 6. This CDR3 is CASSLDGTRWNEQFF. CDR3 DNA: TGTGCCAGCAGCTTAGATGGGACTAGGTGGAATGAGCAGTTCTTC.

The rearrangement joins TRBV15 to TRBJ2-6, with D unresolved. This CDR3 contains 16 residues. V shed 3 bases and J shed 0 bases, with 9 bases lying between them. Germline V gene data show CDR1 as LNHNV and CDR2 as YYDKDF (reference sequence). The CDR3: CATSSRLFSGANVLTF. The DNA for the CDR3 is TGTGCCACCAGCAGCCGACTGTTCTCTGGGGCCAACGTCCTGACTTTC.

The gene calls are TRBV7-6 and TRBJ2-3; 10 nucleotides align to TRBD2. The CDR3 spans 14 residues. The germline V gene encodes CDR1 SGHVS and CDR2 FNYEAQ. V lost 3 bases to trimming and J lost 4 bases; unmatched junction nucleotides: 1. The DNA of the CDR3 is TGTGCCAGCAGCTTTCTAGCGGGAGCAGATACGCAGTATTTT. Amino acids: CASSFLAGADTQYF. The entire variable domain, with the rest obtained from reference TRBV7-6 and TRBJ2-3, is as follows: GAGVSQSPRYKVTKRGQDVALRCDPISGHVSLYWYRQALGQGPEFLTYFNYEAQQDKSGLPNDRFSAERPEGSISTLTIQRTEQRDSAMYRCASSFLAGADTQYFGPGTRLTVL.

This clone was observed a few times. This chain joins TRBV25-1 and TRBJ2-7, with D perhaps TRBD1 (5 bases). Germline CDR1 MGHDK, CDR2 SYGVNS. The CDR3 extends over 14 amino acids. Between the trimmed V and J ends, which lost 2 bases and 2 bases, there was a span of 10 bases. This chain's CDR3 is CASSEQGIPYEQYF. Written as DNA, the CDR3 is TGTGCCAGCAGTGAACAGGGAATCCCCTACGAGCAGTACTTC.

The V and J genes are TRBV5-3 and TRBJ2-5, with 8 bases fitting TRBD1. TRBV5-3 is reported as an ORF; its role is uncertain. J lost 1 base, V lost 4 bases, and 9 bases had no gene match. This CDR3 region has 16 residues. CDR3 protein: CARSHRQGTIQETQYF. The CDR3 nucleotides are TGTGCCAGAAGCCACCGACAGGGGACAATCCAAGAGACCCAGTACTTC.

J is TRBJ2-4 and V is TRBV27; no clear D. The CDR3 loop spans 15 amino acids. V was shortened by 3 bases and J by 0 bases, with 9 bases between the two germline ends. Germline V CDR1 and CDR2: MNHEY, SMNVEV (reference sequence). The CDR3 DNA sequence: TGTGCCAGCAGTTTGGCTTCTGAAGCCAAAAACATTCAGTACTTC. Amino acids: CASSLASEAKNIQYF.

The rearrangement links TRBV4-2 to TRBJ2-3; D possibly corresponds to TRBD2 (5 bases). This CDR3 comprises 13 residues. V lost 3 bases and J lost 3, with 7 bases in between. Germline assignment: CDR1 LGHNA and CDR2 YNFKEQ. The CDR3 spells CASSHRETDTQYF. The CDR3 region has the DNA TGTGCCAGCAGCCATAGGGAGACAGATACGCAGTATTTT.

V usage is TRBV5-1 and J usage is TRBJ2-7, with D tentatively TRBD1 (5 bases). CDR3 size: 14 residues. V lost 7 bases to trimming and J lost 0 bases, with 14 bases between them. Germline V gene sequence: CDR1 SGHRS, CDR2 YFSETQ. CDR3 in amino acids: CASRFQRGSYEQYF. The CDR3, as DNA: TGCGCCAGCCGTTTTCAAAGGGGCTCCTACGAGCAGTACTTC.

The chain recombines TRBV7-2 with TRBJ2-3; TRBD2 matches 7 bases. There are 15 residues in the CDR3. The germline V gene encodes CDR1 SGHTA and CDR2 FQGNSA. V dropped 5 bases and J dropped 6; count of bases not matched to a gene: 11. CDR3 DNA sequence: TGTGCCAGCAGCCCTAGGGGCCGTAGCGGGGATACGCAGTATTTT. This codes for CASSPRGRSGDTQYF.

The V call is TRBV30, the J call TRBJ2-7; TRBD2 is a possible D gene (6 bases). There are 14 residues in the CDR3. Germline V gene data show CDR1 as GTSNPN and CDR2 as SVGIG (reference sequence). The V gene lost 3 bases and the J gene lost 4 bases, with 16 bases spanning the gap. Here the CDR3 DNA reads TGTGCCTGGAGCGGAGTCCGCCGGGAGTACGAGCAGTACTTC. It specifies CAWSGVRREYEQYF.

The sample holds a few counts of this clone. The chain recombines TRBV5-1 with TRBJ1-1; no firm D call. V was trimmed by 4 bases and J by 0 bases, leaving 16 bases between them. Germline CDR1 and CDR2: SGHRS and YFSETQ. CDR3 size: 16 residues. The CDR3: CASSPVAGLMNTEAFF. CDR3 in DNA: TGCGCCAGCAGCCCAGTGGCCGGACTCATGAACACTGAAGCTTTCTTT.

This CDR3 reads CAWSVHRTSGSLDTQYF. DNA of the CDR3: TGTGCCTGGAGTGTCCACCGGACTAGCGGGAGCTTAGATACGCAGTATTTT. The chain employs TRBV30 and TRBJ2-3; 13 bases agree with TRBD2. Germline V gene lookup returns CDR1 GTSNPN and CDR2 SVGIG (reference sequence). J lost 5 bases, V lost 0 bases, and 8 bases had no gene match. The CDR3 length is 17 residues. The variable domain in full, with the rest retrieved from reference TRBV30 and TRBJ2-3, is SQTIHQWPATLVQPVGSPLSLECTVEGTSNPNLYWYRQAAGRGLQLLFYSVGIGQISSEVPQNLSASRPQDRQFILSSKKLLLSDSGFYLCAWSVHRTSGSLDTQYFGPGTRLTVL.

The chain carries TRBV10-2 and TRBJ1-6; 8 bases fit TRBD1. In germline, CDR1 is WSHSY, CDR2 SAAADI. The trim removed 2 bases at V and 0 bases at J, leaving 18 bases unmatched. The CDR3 is 22 residues long. This CDR3 is CASSENPIRRDRPRSYNSPLHF. The CDR3 DNA reads as TGCGCCAGCAGTGAGAACCCCATCCGCCGGGACAGGCCGCGCTCCTATAATTCACCCCTCCACTTT.

The chain combines TRBV14 with TRBJ2-1; D unclear. CDR1 is SGHDN and CDR2 is FVKESK in the germline V gene. There are 14 residues in the CDR3. V dropped 0 bases and J dropped 3 bases, with 6 bases sitting between them. CDR3 loop: CASSQEEFYNEQFF. DNA for the CDR3: TGTGCCAGCAGCCAAGAGGAGTTCTACAATGAGCAGTTCTTC. Combining the CDR3 with reference TRBV14 and TRBJ2-1 gives the whole variable domain EAGVTQFPSHSVIEKGQTVTLRCDPISGHDNLYWYRRVMGKEIKFLLHFVKESKQDESGMPNNRFLAERTGGTYSTLKVQPAELEDSGVYFCASSQEEFYNEQFFGPGTRLTVL.

The rearrangement links TRBV5-1 to TRBJ2-2; D is possibly TRBD2 (6 bases). This CDR3 spans 16 amino acids. V was cut by 0 bases and J by 5 bases, with 14 bases left in between. CDR1 and CDR2 (germline): SGHRS, YFSETQ. CDR3 loop: CASSLAAGRGTGELFF. Written as DNA, the CDR3 is TGCGCCAGCAGCTTGGCGGCAGGGCGGGGAACCGGGGAGCTGTTTTTT.

The genes are TRBV5-1 and TRBJ1-5; a weak D match, TRBD1 (6 bases). Trimming pared 0 bases from V and 2 bases from J, leaving 9 bases between. This CDR3 is built from 15 residues. The germline gives CDR1 SGHRS, CDR2 YFSETQ. Here the CDR3 DNA reads TGCGCCAGCAGCTTGGAGGGGGTCGGCAATCAGCCCCAGCATTTT. As protein: CASSLEGVGNQPQHF.

The sample holds one count of this clone. This rearrangement joins TRBV14 to TRBJ2-3; D may be TRBD2 (6 bases). V was shortened by 4 bases and J by 10 bases, with 9 bases between the two germline ends. Germline V CDR1 and CDR2: SGHDN, FVKESK. This CDR3 has 11 residues. CDR3 nucleotide sequence: TGTGCCAGCAGCCCCGGGACTCCGCAGTATTTT. Encoded protein: CASSPGTPQYF.

This chain connects TRBV5-1 to TRBJ1-1; D gene unclear. Germline V gene data show CDR1 as SGHRS and CDR2 as YFSETQ. V lost 3 bases to trimming and J lost 5 bases, with 11 bases between them. This CDR3 region has 13 residues. CDR3 in DNA: TGCGCCAGCAGCTCCCCAGGTACTACTGAAGCTTTCTTT. Encoded protein: CASSSPGTTEAFF.

This rearrangement joins TRBV7-6 to TRBJ2-7; TRBD2 aligns across 10 bases. The CDR3 runs 15 residues. After removal of 5 bases from V and 1 base from J, the junction contained 5 bases not matched to a gene. Germline V gene lookup returns CDR1 SGHVS and CDR2 FNYEAQ. Written as DNA, the CDR3 is TGTGCCAGCAGCCCCCGACTAGCGGGTTCCTACGAGCAGTACTTC. This codes for CASSPRLAGSYEQYF.

This chain links TRBV2 with TRBJ1-5, with 8 bases aligning to TRBD1. V trimming: 0 bases; J trimming: 0 bases; junction bases outside the gene matches: 13. The germline V gene has CDR1 SNHLY and CDR2 FYNNEI. This CDR3 spans 20 amino acids. In DNA, the CDR3 is TGTGCCAGCAGTGAAGCGGCCTGGGGGACAGGCGATAATAGCAATCAGCCCCAGCATTTT. Translation: CASSEAAWGTGDNSNQPQHF.

This clone was found once. J is TRBJ2-5 and V is TRBV15; tentatively, D is TRBD2 (5 bases). This CDR3 comprises 13 residues. V shed 3 bases and J shed 3 bases, with 8 bases lying between them. Germline V gene sequence: CDR1 LNHNV, CDR2 YYDKDF (reference sequence). The CDR3: CATSRDSEETQYF. The CDR3 DNA is TGTGCCACCAGCAGGGACTCTGAAGAGACCCAGTACTTC.

The chain joins TRBV7-6 to TRBJ2-7, with a tentative D call TRBD2 (6 bases). Germline lookup yields CDR1 SGHVS and CDR2 FNYEAQ. CDR3 size: 14 residues. V lost 3 bases and J 4 bases, leaving 13 bases between the germline ends. DNA of the CDR3: TGTGCCAGCAGCTTCTCCGGGACTTCTTACGAGCAGTACTTC. Translation gives CASSFSGTSYEQYF.

The rearrangement joins TRBV7-9 to TRBJ2-5, with D possibly TRBD1 on 6 matching bases. The length of the CDR3 is 15 residues. CDR1 is SEHNR and CDR2 is FQNEAQ in the germline V gene (reference sequence). Trimming removed 4 bases at V and 3 bases at J, with 15 bases between. CDR3 bases: TGTGCCAGCAGCTCATTGACAGGAGTCAAAGAGACCCAGTACTTC. Its protein is CASSSLTGVKETQYF.

This chain joins TRBV15 and TRBJ2-7; the match to TRBD1 covers 9 bases. V trimming: 3 bases; J trimming: 1 base; junction bases outside the gene matches: 1. Germline values: CDR1 LNHNV, CDR2 YYDKDF (reference sequence). CDR3 length: 14 amino acids. The CDR3 bases are TGTGCCACCAGCAGTGGACAGGGGTCCTACGAGCAGTACTTC. This gives the protein CATSSGQGSYEQYF.

The chain uses TRBV2 and TRBJ2-3; 8 bases are shared with TRBD1. With V trimmed by 4 bases and J by 0 bases, 6 bases remained unmatched. Germline-derived CDR1 and CDR2 are SNHLY and FYNNEI. This CDR3 region has 16 residues. The CDR3 here is CASSVRGQGSTDTQYF. The CDR3 DNA sequence: TGTGCCAGCAGTGTGAGAGGACAGGGAAGCACAGATACGCAGTATTTT. Full variable domain (remainder filled in from reference TRBV2 and TRBJ2-3): EPEVTQTPSHQVTQMGQEVILRCVPISNHLYFYWYRQILGQKVEFLVSFYNNEISEKSEIFDDQFSVERPDGSNFTLKIRSTKLEDSAMYFCASSVRGQGSTDTQYFGPGTRLTVL.

The chain employs TRBV6-5 and TRBJ2-5, with D maybe TRBD1 (5 bases). Germline V CDR1 and CDR2: MNHEY, SVGAGI. With 6 bases removed from V and 4 bases from J, the gap between germline ends came to 12 bases. This CDR3 is built from 13 residues. CDR3 in DNA: TGTGCCAGCAGAACACAGGACGGAGAGACCCAGTACTTC. Its protein is CASRTQDGETQYF.

V and J are TRBV30 and TRBJ1-1; TRBD1 might be the D (6 bases). Germline V gives CDR1 GTSNPN, CDR2 SVGIG (reference sequence). V lost 0 bases, J lost 0 bases, and 8 bases lay in between. The CDR3 extends over 14 amino acids. In DNA, the CDR3 is TGTGCCTGGAGTGTTTGGACAGTGAACACTGAAGCTTTCTTT. Its protein product is CAWSVWTVNTEAFF.

Only one count was recorded for this clone. The chain couples TRBV18 to TRBJ2-1; possible D gene TRBD2, 5 bases. V was cut by 1 base and J by 2 bases, with 9 bases left in between. The CDR3 length is 15 residues. Germline V gives CDR1 KGHSH, CDR2 LQKENI. The CDR3: CASSPQGDPYNEQFF. The DNA for the CDR3 is TGTGCCAGCTCACCACAGGGAGACCCCTACAATGAGCAGTTCTTC.

A single count supports this clone. CDR3 nucleotides: TGTGCCAGCAGTAGGGACAGGACAATCTATGGCTACACCTTC. Translating it yields CASSRDRTIYGYTF. This chain joins TRBV28 and TRBJ1-2; 8 nucleotides line up with TRBD1. CDR3 length: 14 residues. Germline values: CDR1 MDHEN, CDR2 SYDVKM. The V and J ends lost 5 bases and 4 bases, in that order; junction bases with no gene match: 6.

The rearrangement links TRBV4-1 to TRBJ1-1, with TRBD1 matching 12 bases. This CDR3 spans 16 amino acids. With V trimmed by 1 base and J by 7 bases, 7 bases remained unmatched. CDR1 is MGHRA and CDR2 is YSYEKL in the germline V gene. This CDR3 reads CASSQAPGQGAIEAFF. CDR3 DNA: TGCGCCAGCAGCCAAGCCCCGGGACAGGGGGCCATTGAAGCTTTCTTT.

The J gene is TRBJ1-2, the V gene TRBV2; 9 bases are shared with TRBD1. CDR1 and CDR2 (germline): SNHLY, FYNNEI. The V segment lost 6 bases and the J segment 6 bases; nucleotides outside the gene matches: 5. This CDR3 region has 13 residues. CDR3 loop: CASSETGGHGYTF. The CDR3 DNA sequence: TGTGCCAGCAGCGAAACAGGGGGCCATGGCTACACCTTC.

This clone was recorded only once. This rearrangement joins TRBV6-1 to TRBJ2-4; the D is unclear. This CDR3 comprises 10 residues. Germline CDR1 MNHNS, CDR2 SASEGT. The CDR3 bases are TGTGTGACTGCCAAAAACATTCAGTACTTC. The encoded protein is CVTAKNIQYF.